This TCR beta chain was observed in a study of T cell changes during pregnancy in multiple sclerosis. Sequenced by immunoSEQ multiplex PCR; TCRdb stores in-frame clones only, minus some. The sample carries 60,000 to 75,000 clones, 93% recorded once. The TCR originated in a female donor with multiple sclerosis, enrolled in a pregnancy study. The sample here was CD8+ T cells from peripheral blood mononuclear cells, taken in the second trimester of pregnancy.

Here the CDR3 reads CASSRRERNYEQYF. The CDR3 bases are TGTGCCAGCAGCCGGCGGGAGAGAAATTACGAGCAGTACTTC. The chain carries TRBV14 and TRBJ2-7, with 7 bases that match TRBD2. CDR1 is SGHDN and CDR2 is FVKESK in the germline V gene. This CDR3 is 14 amino acids long. The V gene end was trimmed by 4 bases and the J gene end by 4 bases; junction bases not matched to a gene: 7.